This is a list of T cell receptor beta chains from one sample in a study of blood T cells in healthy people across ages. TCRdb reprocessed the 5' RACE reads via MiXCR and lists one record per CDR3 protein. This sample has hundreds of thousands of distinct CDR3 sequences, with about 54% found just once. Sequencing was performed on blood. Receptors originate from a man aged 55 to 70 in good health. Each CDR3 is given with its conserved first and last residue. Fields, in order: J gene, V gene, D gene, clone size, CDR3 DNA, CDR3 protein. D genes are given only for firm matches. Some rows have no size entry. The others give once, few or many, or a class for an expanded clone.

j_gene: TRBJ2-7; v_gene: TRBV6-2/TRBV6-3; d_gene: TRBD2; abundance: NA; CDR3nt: TGTGCCAGCAAGACTAGCGGGATCGACTCCTACGAGCAGTACTTC; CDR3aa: CASKTSGIDSYEQYF
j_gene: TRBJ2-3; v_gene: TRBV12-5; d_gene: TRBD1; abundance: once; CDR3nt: TGTGCTAGTGGACGCGGACAGGGGATGACAGATACGCAGTATTTT; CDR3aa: CASGRGQGMTDTQYF
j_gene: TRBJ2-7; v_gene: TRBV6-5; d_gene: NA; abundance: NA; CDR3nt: TGTGCCAGCAGTAATTGGGGACAACCCTACGAGCAGTACTTC; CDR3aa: CASSNWGQPYEQYF
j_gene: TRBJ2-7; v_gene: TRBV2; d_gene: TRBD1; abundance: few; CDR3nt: TGTGCCAGCAGCGAAACAGGGGGCGCGTCTTACGAGCAGTACTTC; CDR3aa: CASSETGGASYEQYF
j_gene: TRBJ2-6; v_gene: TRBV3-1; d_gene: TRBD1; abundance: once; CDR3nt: TGTGCCAGCAGCCCGTCACAGGGGGCGCGTGGGGCCAACGTCCTGACTTTC; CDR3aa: CASSPSQGARGANVLTF
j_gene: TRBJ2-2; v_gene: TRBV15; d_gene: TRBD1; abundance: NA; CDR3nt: TGTGCCACCAGCGCTGACAGGGGGCACACCGGGGAGCTGTTTTTT; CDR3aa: CATSADRGHTGELFF
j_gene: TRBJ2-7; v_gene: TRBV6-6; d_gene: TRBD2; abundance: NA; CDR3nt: TGTGCCAGCAGCCACTCGGGGACTAGCGGCTCCTACGAGCAGTACTTC; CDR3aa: CASSHSGTSGSYEQYF
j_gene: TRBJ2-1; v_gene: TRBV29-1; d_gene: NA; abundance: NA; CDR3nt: TGCAGCGTTGAAGATCAGGCTAGCTCCTACAATGAGCAGTTCTTC; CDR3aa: CSVEDQASSYNEQFF
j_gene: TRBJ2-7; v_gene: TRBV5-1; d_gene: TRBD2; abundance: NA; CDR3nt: TGCGCCAGCACCCGGACTAGCGGGGAATACGAGCAGTACTTC; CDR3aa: CASTRTSGEYEQYF
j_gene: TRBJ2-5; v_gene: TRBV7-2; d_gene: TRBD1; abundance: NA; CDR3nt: TGTGCCAGCAGCCCCGACAGGGGGCGGGAAGAGACCCAGTACTTC; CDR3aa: CASSPDRGREETQYF
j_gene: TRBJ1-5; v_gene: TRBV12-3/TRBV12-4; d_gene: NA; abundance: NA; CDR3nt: TGTGCCAGCAGCAGACGTCGGGGGTTTAGCAATCAGCCCCAGCATTTT; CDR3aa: CASSRRRGFSNQPQHF
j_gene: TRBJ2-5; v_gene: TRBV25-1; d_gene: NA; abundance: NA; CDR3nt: TGTGCCAGCAGTAAAAGATCAAGGAGTCAAGAGACCCAGTACTTC; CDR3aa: CASSKRSRSQETQYF
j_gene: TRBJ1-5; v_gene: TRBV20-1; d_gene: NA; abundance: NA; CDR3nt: TGCAGTGCTAGAGATACAGGGCTTGCCAGCAATCAGCCCCAGCATTTT; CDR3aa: CSARDTGLASNQPQHF
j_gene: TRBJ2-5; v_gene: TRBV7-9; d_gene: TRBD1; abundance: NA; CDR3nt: TGTGCCAGCAGCCAGGACAGGGCTTTCTCGCGGGAGACCCAGTACTTC; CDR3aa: CASSQDRAFSRETQYF
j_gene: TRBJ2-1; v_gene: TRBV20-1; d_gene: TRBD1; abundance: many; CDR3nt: TGCAGTGCCTCTGGACAGGTTCGGAATGAGCAGTTCTTC; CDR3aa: CSASGQVRNEQFF
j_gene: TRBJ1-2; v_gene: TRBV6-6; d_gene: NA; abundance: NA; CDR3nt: TGTGCCAGCAGCCCAGTGGACAGAGCATATGGCTACACCTTC; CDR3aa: CASSPVDRAYGYTF
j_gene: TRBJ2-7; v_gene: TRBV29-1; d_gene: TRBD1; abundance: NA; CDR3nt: TGCAGCGTAAAGAAGGGGCAGGGGGTCTCCTACGAGCAGTACTTC; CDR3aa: CSVKKGQGVSYEQYF
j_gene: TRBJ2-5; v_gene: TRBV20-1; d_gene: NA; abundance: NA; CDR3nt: TGCAGTGCTAGTATGGGGGGGGCGTACCAAGAGACCCAGTACTTC; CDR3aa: CSASMGGAYQETQYF
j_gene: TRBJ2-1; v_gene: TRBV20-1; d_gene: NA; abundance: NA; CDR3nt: TGCAGTGCAAGCTCCGGGACTTTTAATGAGCAGTTCTTC; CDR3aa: CSASSGTFNEQFF
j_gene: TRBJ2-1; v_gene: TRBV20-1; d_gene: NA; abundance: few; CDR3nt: TGCAGTGCTAGAGGGGGAGGTGAGCAGTTCTTC; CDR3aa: CSARGGGEQFF
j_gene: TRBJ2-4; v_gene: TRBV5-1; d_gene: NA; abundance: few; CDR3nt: TGCGCCAGCAGCCCGCGAGTGGGGGCGAACATTCAGTACTTC; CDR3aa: CASSPRVGANIQYF
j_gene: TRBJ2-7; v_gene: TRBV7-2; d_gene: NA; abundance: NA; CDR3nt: TGTGCCAGCAGCCCCACAGGGAACGCTGGCGAGCAGTACTTC; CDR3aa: CASSPTGNAGEQYF
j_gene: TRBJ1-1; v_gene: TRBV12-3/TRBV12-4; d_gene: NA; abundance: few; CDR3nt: TGTGCCAGCAGTTTAGAGCAAGGCATTAGACGACTCGAAGCTTTCTTT; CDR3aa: CASSLEQGIRRLEAFF
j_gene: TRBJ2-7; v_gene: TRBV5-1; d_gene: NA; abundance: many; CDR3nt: TGCGCCAGCAGCTTGGACTCAAGCTCCTACGAGCAGTACTTC; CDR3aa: CASSLDSSSYEQYF
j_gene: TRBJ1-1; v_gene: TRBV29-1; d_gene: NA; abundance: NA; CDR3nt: TGCAGCGTTGAAGCATCACTCAGCACTGAAGCTTTCTTT; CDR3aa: CSVEASLSTEAFF
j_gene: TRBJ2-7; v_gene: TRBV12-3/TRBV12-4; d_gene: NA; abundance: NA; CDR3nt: TGTGCCAGCAGTTTAGGGGGGGCGGGGGAGCAGTACTTC; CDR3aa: CASSLGGAGEQYF
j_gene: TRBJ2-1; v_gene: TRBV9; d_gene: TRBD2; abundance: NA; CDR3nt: TGTGCCAGCAGCGAGGGAATCTTTTGGACTAGCGGGGATGAGCAGTTCTTC; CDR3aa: CASSEGIFWTSGDEQFF
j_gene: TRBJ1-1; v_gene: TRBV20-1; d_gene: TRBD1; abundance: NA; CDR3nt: TGCAGTGCTAGTTACAGGGGTCACACTGAAGCTTTCTTT; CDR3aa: CSASYRGHTEAFF
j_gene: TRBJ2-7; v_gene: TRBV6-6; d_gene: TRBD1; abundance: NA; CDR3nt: TGTGCCAGCAGTCAGACAGGGGCCCCCTACGAGCAGTACTTC; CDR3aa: CASSQTGAPYEQYF
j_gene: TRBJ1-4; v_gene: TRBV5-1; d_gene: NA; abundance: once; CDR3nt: TGCGCCAGCAACTTCGGGAGGGGAGCCTTTGAAAAACTGTTTTTT; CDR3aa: CASNFGRGAFEKLFF
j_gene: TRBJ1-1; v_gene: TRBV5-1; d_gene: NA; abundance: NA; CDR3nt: TGCGCCAGCAGCTTGGGGAGGAAGGCTTTCTTT; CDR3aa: CASSLGRKAFF
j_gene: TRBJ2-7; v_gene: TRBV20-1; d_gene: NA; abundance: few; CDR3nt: TGCAGTACCGGTGGTAGGGGAGGCTACGAGCAGTACTTC; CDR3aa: CSTGGRGGYEQYF
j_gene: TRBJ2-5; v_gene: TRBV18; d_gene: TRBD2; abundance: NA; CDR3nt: TGTGCCAGCTCACCGACTAGCGGGGCGTGGACCCAGTACTTC; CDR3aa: CASSPTSGAWTQYF
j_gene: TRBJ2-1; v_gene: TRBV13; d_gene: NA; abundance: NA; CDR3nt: TGTGCCAGCAGCTTCACCCGGGACCATGAGCAGTTCTTC; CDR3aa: CASSFTRDHEQFF
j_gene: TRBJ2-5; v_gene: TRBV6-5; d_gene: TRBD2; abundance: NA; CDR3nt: TGTGCCAGCAGTTCCCCCCGGGGTAGCGGGACCAGAGAGACCCAGTACTTC; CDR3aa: CASSSPRGSGTRETQYF
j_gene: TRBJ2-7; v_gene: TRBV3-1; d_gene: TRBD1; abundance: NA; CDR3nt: TGTGCCAGCAGCCGAACAGGGGGCGCCTACAATGAGCAGTACTTC; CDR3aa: CASSRTGGAYNEQYF
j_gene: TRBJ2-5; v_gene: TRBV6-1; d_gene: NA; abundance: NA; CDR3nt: TGTGCCAGCAGTCCCAAGCCGGGACCGTTGCGCCCAGAGACCCAGTACTTC; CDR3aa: CASSPKPGPLRPETQYF
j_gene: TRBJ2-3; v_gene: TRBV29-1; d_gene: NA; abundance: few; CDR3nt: TGCAGCGTCGCACTAGCCGGGGGCACAGATACGCAGTATTTT; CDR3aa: CSVALAGGTDTQYF
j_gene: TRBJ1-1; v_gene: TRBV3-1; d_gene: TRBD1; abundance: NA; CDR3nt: TGTGCCAGCAGCCAAGTGGGAGGGGGCCTCACTGAAGCTTTCTTT; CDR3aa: CASSQVGGGLTEAFF
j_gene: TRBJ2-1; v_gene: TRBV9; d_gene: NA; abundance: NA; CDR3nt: TGTGCCAGCAGCCCCCAGGGTGATTCCTACAATGAGCAGTTCTTC; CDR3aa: CASSPQGDSYNEQFF
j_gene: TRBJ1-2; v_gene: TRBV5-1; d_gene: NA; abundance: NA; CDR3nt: TGCGCCAGCAGCCACCCGGACGCCAAGGATGGCTACACCTTC; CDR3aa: CASSHPDAKDGYTF
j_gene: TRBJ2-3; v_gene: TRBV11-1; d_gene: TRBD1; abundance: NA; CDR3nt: TGTGCCAGCAGCAACGGACAGGGCAGAGATACGCAGTATTTT; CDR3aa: CASSNGQGRDTQYF
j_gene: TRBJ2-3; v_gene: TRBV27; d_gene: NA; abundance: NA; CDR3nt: TGTGCCAGCAGTTTTGGACAGAGCACAGATACGCAGTATTTT; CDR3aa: CASSFGQSTDTQYF
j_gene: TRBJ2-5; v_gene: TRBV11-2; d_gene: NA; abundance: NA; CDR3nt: TGTGCCAGCAGCTTTCTTGGGCGGACCCAGTACTTC; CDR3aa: CASSFLGRTQYF
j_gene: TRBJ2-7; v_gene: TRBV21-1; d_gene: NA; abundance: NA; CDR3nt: TGTGCCAGCAGCAAAGAACACAGGTTGGCCTACGAGCGGTACTTC; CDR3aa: CASSKEHRLAYERYF
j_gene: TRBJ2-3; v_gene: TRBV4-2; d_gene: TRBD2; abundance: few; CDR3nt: TGTGCCAGCAGCCAAGAGTTAACTAGCGGGGTTAGCACAGATACGCAGTATTTT; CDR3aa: CASSQELTSGVSTDTQYF
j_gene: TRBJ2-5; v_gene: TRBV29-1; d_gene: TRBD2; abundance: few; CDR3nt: TGCAGTACCGGGGGGGATAAAGAGACCCAGTACTTC; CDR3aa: CSTGGDKETQYF
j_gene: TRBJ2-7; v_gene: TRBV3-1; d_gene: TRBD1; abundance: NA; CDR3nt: TGTGCCAGCAGCCAAGAGGGGACAGGACCCTCCTACGAGCAGTACTTC; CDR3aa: CASSQEGTGPSYEQYF
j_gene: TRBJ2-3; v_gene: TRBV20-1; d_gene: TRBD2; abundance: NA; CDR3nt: TGCAGTGCCCCATCCCGACTAGCGGAGAGCACAGATACGCAGTATTTT; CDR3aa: CSAPSRLAESTDTQYF
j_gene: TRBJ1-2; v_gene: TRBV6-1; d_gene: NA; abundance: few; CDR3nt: TGTGCCAGCAGTGAGCCAGAAGCCTATGGCTACACCTTC; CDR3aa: CASSEPEAYGYTF
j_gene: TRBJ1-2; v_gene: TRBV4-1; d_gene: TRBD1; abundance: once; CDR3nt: TGCGCCAGCAGCCAAGGGGGACAGGTCTATGGCTACACCTTC; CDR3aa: CASSQGGQVYGYTF
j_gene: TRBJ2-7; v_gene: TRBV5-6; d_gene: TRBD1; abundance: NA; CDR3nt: TGTGCCAGCAGCTTTGACAGGGTCACCTACGAGCAGTACTTC; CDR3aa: CASSFDRVTYEQYF
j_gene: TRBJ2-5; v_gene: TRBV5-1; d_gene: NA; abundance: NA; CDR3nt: TGCGCCAGCAGCTGGACAGGAGGGGAGGCCCAGTACTTC; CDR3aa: CASSWTGGEAQYF
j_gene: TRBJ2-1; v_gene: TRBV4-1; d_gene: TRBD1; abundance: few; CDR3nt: TGCGCCAGCAGCCCGGGACAGGGTGACAATGAGCAGTTCTTC; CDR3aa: CASSPGQGDNEQFF
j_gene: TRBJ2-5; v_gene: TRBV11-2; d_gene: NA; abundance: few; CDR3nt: TGTGCCAGCAGCTTAGGATGGGCTCACCAAGAGACCCAGTACTTC; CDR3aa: CASSLGWAHQETQYF
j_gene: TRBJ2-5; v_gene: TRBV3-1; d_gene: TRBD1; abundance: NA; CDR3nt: TGTGCCAGCAGCCAAGCCCGGACAGGGTGGGAGACCCAGTACTTC; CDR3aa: CASSQARTGWETQYF
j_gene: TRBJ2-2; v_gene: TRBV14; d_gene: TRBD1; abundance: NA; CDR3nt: TGTGCCAGCAGCCAGCCACTAGGCAGGGGGCACACCGGGGAGCTGTTTTTT; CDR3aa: CASSQPLGRGHTGELFF
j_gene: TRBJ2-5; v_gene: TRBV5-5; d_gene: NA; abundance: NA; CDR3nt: TGTGCCAGCAGCTTGGGCACGGTCAATGAGCAGTACTTC; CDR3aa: CASSLGTVNEQYF
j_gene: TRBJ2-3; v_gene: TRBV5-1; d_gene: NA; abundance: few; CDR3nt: TGCGCCAGCAGCCGTACCAAAGATACGCAGTATTTT; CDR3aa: CASSRTKDTQYF